This T cell receptor beta chain was recovered during a study of blood T cell repertoires in COVID-19. Across the whole study: COVID-19 samples from acute and convalescent phases originated in the United States, Italy and Spain.

The CDR3 runs 17 residues. In germline, CDR1 is LGHNA, CDR2 YNFKEQ. The J segment lost 5 bases and the V segment lost 2 bases, leaving 10 bases of the junction unmatched. Some clones are missing from TCRdb's copy, which holds only in-frame ones; the method was immunoSEQ multiplex PCR. In the table there are 200,000 to 250,000 clones, almost 85% of which are singletons. Input material: peripheral blood. V usage is TRBV4-2 and J usage is TRBJ2-1, with 9 bases matching TRBD2. This sequence originates from a woman aged 45-59 years with active or convalescent COVID-19. The CDR3 protein is CASSQSGGGRGHNEQFF. DNA of the CDR3: TGTGCCAGCAGCCAATCGGGCGGCGGGAGGGGGCACAATGAGCAGTTCTTC.